This passage covers 13 T cell receptor beta chains from one sample sequenced in a study of neurological immune-mediated disorders. Each CDR3 protein gets one entry after TCRdb re-called the 5' RACE reads with MiXCR. The data show approximately 53,000 distinct CDR3 sequences, with approximately 11% seen just once and 1.5% to 2% held by the top ten. Time point of the sample: longitudinal time-point 1 (baseline). Sequenced material: PBMCs. These receptors were collected from a woman aged 35 to 49 in good health.

This clonotype occurred many times. The chain recombines TRBV4-3 with TRBJ1-2, with 9 positions matching TRBD1. Germline V gives CDR1 LGHNA, CDR2 YSLEER. This CDR3 is 14 amino acids long. V trimming: 4 bases; J trimming: 6 bases; junction bases outside the gene matches: 6. CDR3 in amino acids: CASSRGQGWDGYTF. As DNA, the CDR3 is TGCGCCAGCAGCCGCGGACAGGGGTGGGATGGCTACACCTTC.

This clonotype was seen many times. The chain employs TRBV10-3 and TRBJ2-2; D is possibly TRBD1 (5 bases). V was pared by 3 bases and J by 4 bases, with 12 bases between. The germline gives CDR1 ENHRY, CDR2 SYGVKD. This CDR3 spans 15 amino acids. The CDR3 nucleotides read TGTGCCATCAGTGAAGGAGACAGCCTCACCGGGGAGCTGTTTTTT. This sequence encodes CAISEGDSLTGELFF.

This clonotype was picked up many times. This chain links TRBV5-1 with TRBJ2-5; TRBD2 matches 8 bases. This CDR3 has 17 residues. CDR1 SGHRS and CDR2 YFSETQ come from the germline V gene. Trimming cost V 0 bases and J 2 bases; bases outside gene matches: 9. In DNA form, the CDR3 reads TGCGCCAGCAGCTTGGGGAGCGCTAGCGGGTTTCAAGAGACCCAGTACTTC. It translates to CASSLGSASGFQETQYF.

Ten or more counts support this clonotype. The V and J genes are TRBV5-1 and TRBJ2-7; 10 nucleotides match TRBD1. With V trimmed by 4 bases and J by 9 bases, 10 bases remained unmatched. CDR3 length: 14 residues. CDR1 SGHRS and CDR2 YFSETQ come from the germline V gene. CDR3: CASSPGTGEFGQYF. The CDR3 coding sequence is TGCGCCAGCAGCCCCGGGACAGGGGAATTTGGGCAGTACTTC.

This clonotype came up a few times. The V gene is TRBV7-6, the J gene TRBJ2-6; D remains unclear. V lost 5 bases, J lost 0 bases, and 11 bases lay in between. The CDR3 totals 16 residues. Germline V CDR1 and CDR2: SGHVS, FNYEAQ. The CDR3 DNA reads as TGTGCCAGCAGCCCACCTCCAAGCTCTGGGGCCAACGTCCTGACTTTC. It translates to CASSPPPSSGANVLTF.

The V call is TRBV20-1, the J call TRBJ1-2, with D hard to call. V dropped 1 base and J dropped 12 bases, with 18 bases sitting between them. CDR1 and CDR2 (germline): DFQATT, SNEGSKA (reference sequence). CDR3 length: 13 residues. DNA for the CDR3: TGCAGTGCTAGAGTTCCTAGCCCGCCAGAAAACACCTTC. The encoded protein is CSARVPSPPENTF.

In the case of this clonotype: A read error may be the cause here, since a much bigger clone is one base away. No conserved phenylalanine or tryptophan is present at the end of the CDR3, so a read error is the likely explanation. The CDR3 bases are TGCGCCAGCAGGCAGTACAATGAGCAGTTCCTC. This encodes CASRQYNEQFL. The chain couples TRBV4-3 to TRBJ2-1, with D unresolved. The CDR3 length is 11 residues. CDR1 is LGHNA, CDR2 YSLEER, per germline. Trimming removed 6 bases at V and 4 bases at J, with 4 bases between.

This clonotype was observed many times. The V and J genes are TRBV16 and TRBJ1-1; 8 bases map to TRBD1. V trimming: 7 bases; J trimming: 9 bases; junction bases outside the gene matches: 16. The CDR3 totals 15 residues. The germline V gene has CDR1 KGHSY and CDR2 FQNENV. The CDR3 reads CASKGQSSQGEKAFF. Written as DNA, the CDR3 is TGTGCCAGCAAGGGACAGTCATCACAGGGGGAGAAAGCTTTCTTT.

This chain uses TRBV24-1 with TRBJ2-1; unclear D gene. The CDR3 is 15 residues long. Trimming left V 2 bases short and J 0 bases short, with 7 bases between. Germline loops: CDR1 KGHDR, CDR2 SFDVKD. Written as DNA, the CDR3 is TGTGCCACCAGTGATTGGTCGAGCTCCTACAATGAGCAGTTCTTC. This codes for CATSDWSSSYNEQFF.

The chain employs TRBV24-1 and TRBJ2-1; TRBD1 agrees at 12 bases. Germline V CDR1 and CDR2: KGHDR, SFDVKD. The CDR3 has 15 amino acids. Trimming took 3 bases from V and 8 from J; bases not matched to a gene: 4. CDR3 coding DNA: TGTGCCACCAGTGATGGGACAGGGGGCTGGGATGAGCAGTTCTTC. This codes for CATSDGTGGWDEQFF.

This clonotype is medium-sized within its sample. The chain joins TRBV7-6 to TRBJ1-3, with TRBD1 matching 7 bases. This CDR3 is 15 amino acids long. With 5 bases clipped from V and 2 bases from J, the junction kept 6 bases outside the gene matches. The germline gives CDR1 SGHVS, CDR2 FNYEAQ. The CDR3 here is CASSVNRGTGNTIYF. CDR3 coding DNA: TGTGCCAGCAGCGTAAACAGGGGTACTGGAAACACCATATATTTT.

This clonotype was counted ten times or more. V gene TRBV20-1 combines with J gene TRBJ2-2; D is possibly TRBD2 (5 bases). Trimming took 6 bases from V and 9 from J, leaving 17 bases between them. The CDR3 covers 13 residues. Germline V gene sequence: CDR1 DFQATT, CDR2 SNEGSKA (reference sequence). CDR3 in amino acids: CSAPRPEGRELFF. The CDR3 DNA is TGCAGTGCCCCCCGCCCCGAGGGCAGGGAGCTGTTTTTT.

This clonotype was counted at least ten times. The V and J genes are TRBV18 and TRBJ1-2; TRBD1 agrees at 11 bases. The CDR3 length is 15 residues. With V trimmed by 5 bases and J by 6 bases, 8 bases remained unmatched. Germline-derived CDR1 and CDR2 are KGHSH and LQKENI. The CDR3 DNA reads TGTGCCAGCTCATCCGGACAGGGGGCGTTAGATGGCTACACCTTC. It codes for CASSSGQGALDGYTF.